The next 32 T cell receptor beta chains were all read from a single sample in a study of immune characterization of retroperitoneal liposarcoma. MiXCR, applied by TCRdb to the PCR reads, yields one record per CDR3 protein. The repertoire holds around 20,000 distinct CDR3 sequences, with about 35% as singletons. Sample: blood. These receptors originate from a male donor with retroperitoneal liposarcoma.

This clonotype was counted many times. The V call is TRBV27, the J call TRBJ2-3, with 7 bases matching TRBD1. CDR1 and CDR2 (germline): MNHEY, SMNVEV (reference sequence). CDR3 length: 16 residues. Trimming cost V 1 base and J 2 bases; bases outside gene matches: 6. The CDR3 DNA reads TGTGCCAGCAGTTTATATAAGACAGGGATCACAGATACGCAGTATTTT. Translating gives CASSLYKTGITDTQYF.

For this clonotype: One end of the junction does not line up with germline, which may come from a read error. The V call is TRBV11-2, the J call TRBJ2-2; perhaps TRBD2 as D (5 bases). The CDR3 is made up of 13 amino acids. The germline V gene encodes CDR1 SGHAT and CDR2 FQNNGV. CDR3 DNA sequence: TGTGCCAGCAGCTTACGATGGGTCGGGGAGCAGTTTTTT. Translation gives CASSLRWVGEQFF.

This clonotype was observed a handful of times. The V call is TRBV10-1, the J call TRBJ2-1, with a tentative D call TRBD2 (5 bases). The CDR3 extends over 14 amino acids. Per germline, CDR1 WNHNN and CDR2 SYGVQD (reference sequence). Trimming removed 0 bases from V and 10 bases from J, with 13 bases in between. The CDR3 DNA is TGCGCCAGCAGTGAGTCGAATCCGGGAAGGGAGCAGTTCTTC. Protein: CASSESNPGREQFF.

This clonotype has a count of ten or more. The chain carries TRBV11-1 and TRBJ2-3; D may be TRBD1 (5 bases). The CDR3 is made up of 16 amino acids. Germline values: CDR1 SGHAT, CDR2 FQDESV (reference sequence). Trimming took off 5 bases at V and 2 bases at J, with 17 bases between the two ends. CDR3 in DNA: TGTGCCAGCAGCCCGGGTGTAGGGGTGGTCACAGATACGCAGTATTTT. Protein: CASSPGVGVVTDTQYF.

This clonotype was detected only a few times. Here the CDR3 reads CASSEKEEGFAEAFF. The CDR3 DNA reads TGTGCCAGCAGTGAAAAAGAGGAAGGGTTCGCTGAAGCTTTCTTT. The V gene is TRBV6-1, the J gene TRBJ1-1; D gene uncertain. The CDR3 totals 15 residues. Trimming took 2 bases from V and 6 from J, leaving 16 bases between them. Germline V gene lookup returns CDR1 MNHNS and CDR2 SASEGT.

This rearrangement joins TRBV5-6 to TRBJ2-4; maybe TRBD1 (6 bases). The DNA end is a closer match to TRBJ2-5, so the J assignment may be wrong. CDR3 length: 16 amino acids. Germline V lookup: CDR1 SGHDT, CDR2 YYEEEE. CDR3 nucleotide sequence: TGTGCCAGCAGCTCAGATACACAGGGTATCCAAGAGACCCAGTACTTC. Translation gives CASSSDTQGIQETQYF.

This chain links TRBV27 with TRBJ2-5; D unresolved. The CDR3 has 13 amino acids. Germline CDR1 is MNHEY and CDR2 is SMNVEV (reference sequence). V lost 2 bases, J lost 1 base, and 5 bases lay in between. As DNA, the CDR3 is TGTGCCAGCAGTTTACAACCCCAAGAGACCCAGTACTTC. Amino acid sequence: CASSLQPQETQYF.

V gene TRBV27 combines with J gene TRBJ2-2; 7 nucleotides agree with TRBD2. Trimming cost V 9 bases and J 6 bases; bases outside gene matches: 13. The CDR3 loop spans 15 amino acids. CDR1 MNHEY and CDR2 SMNVEV come from the germline V gene (reference sequence). CDR3 protein: CARGGKALRSGELFF. As DNA, the CDR3 is TGTGCCAGGGGAGGGAAGGCGCTCCGGTCCGGGGAGCTGTTTTTT.

This chain uses TRBV6-9 with TRBJ2-3, with D perhaps matching TRBD1 or TRBD2 (5 bases each). The J call may be mistaken, given a closer DNA end match to TRBJ2-7. Germline CDR1 and CDR2: MNHGY and SVAAGI. CDR3 length: 18 residues. The CDR3 sequence: CASSYDSRGGGYYNEQYF. The CDR3 coding sequence is TGTGCCAGCAGTTACGACTCCCGGGGCGGCGGATACTACAATGAGCAGTACTTC.

Regarding this clonotype: A much larger clonotype is one base distant, so this may be a read error. The chain recombines TRBV6-1 with TRBJ2-1; D gene unclear. V gave up 1 base and J gave up 9 bases, with 13 bases separating them. CDR1 MNHNS and CDR2 SASEGT come from the germline V gene. There are 14 residues in the CDR3. The CDR3 loop is CASSEVVGDFEQFF. The CDR3 DNA sequence: TGTGCCAGCAGTGAAGTGGTGGGCGACTTTGAGCAGTTCTTC.

In regard to this clonotype: Given the absence of the conserved phenylalanine or tryptophan at the CDR3 end, a read error is likely. The limits of the CDR3 on the DNA are not certain, so only TCRdb's listed CDR3 is given. The CDR3 region is CASSYSPSGR. The chain couples TRBV6-2 or TRBV6-3 to TRBJ2-6; the table's TRBD2 call for D was not verified on the DNA. The CDR3 has 10 amino acids, counting both end residues. Germline-derived CDR1 and CDR2 are MNHEY and SVGEGT.

This clonotype is medium-sized in the sample. This chain joins TRBV6-1 and TRBJ2-5; 8 nucleotides line up with TRBD1. V lost 3 bases, J lost 4 bases, and 4 bases stayed unmatched. Germline CDR1 reads MNHNS; CDR2 reads SASEGT. The CDR3 has 14 residues. The CDR3 DNA is TGTGCCAGCAGTGAGTCAGGGGGCATAGAGACCCAGTACTTC. Translating gives CASSESGGIETQYF.

This clonotype was seen at least ten times. The chain is built from TRBV6-1 and TRBJ1-6; D might be TRBD1 (6 bases). V dropped 4 bases and J dropped 4 bases, with 11 bases sitting between them. Germline V gene lookup returns CDR1 MNHNS and CDR2 SASEGT. CDR3 length equals 15 residues. CDR3 DNA: TGTGCCAGCAGTGGAGGGGGAGCTTATAATTCACCCCTCCACTTT. Its protein product is CASSGGGAYNSPLHF.

This clonotype ranks as medium-sized (0.01 to 0.1%). The CDR3 reads CASRPRGDDNEQFF. CDR3 in DNA: TGCGCCAGCAGACCACGGGGGGATGACAATGAGCAGTTCTTC. The rearrangement links TRBV10-2 to TRBJ2-1, with 7 bases lining up with TRBD2. The J segment lost 5 bases and the V segment lost 6 bases, leaving 7 bases of the junction unmatched. Germline V gene data show CDR1 as WSHSY and CDR2 as SAAADI. CDR3 length: 14 residues.

For this clonotype: The final CDR3 position lacks the conserved phenylalanine or tryptophan, pointing to a likely read error. The chain couples TRBV6-1 to TRBJ2-5; the match to TRBD1 covers 8 bases. With 3 bases clipped from V and 4 bases from J, the junction kept 4 bases outside the gene matches. This CDR3 is built from 14 residues. Germline CDR1 reads MNHNS; CDR2 reads SASEGT. CDR3 DNA sequence: TGTGCCAGCAGTGAGTCAGGGGGCAGAGAGACCCAGTACGGC. It specifies CASSESGGRETQYG.

By proportion, this clonotype is medium-sized (0.01 to 0.1%). J is TRBJ2-1 and V is TRBV6-1; tentative D call: TRBD1 (5 bases). The J call could be wrong; TRBJ2-7 is a better fit for the DNA end. CDR1 is MNHNS, CDR2 SASEGT, per germline. The length of the CDR3 is 12 residues. CDR3 nucleotide sequence: TGTGCCAGCAGAGACAGTTCCCGTGAGCAGTACTTC. It encodes CASRDSSREQYF.

The rearrangement links TRBV6-2 or TRBV6-3 to TRBJ1-2; D not certain. The CDR3 is 14 residues long. Germline V gene sequence: CDR1 MNHEY, CDR2 SVGEGT. With 2 bases removed from V and 4 bases from J, the gap between germline ends came to 11 bases. The CDR3 loop is CASSYGRQFYGYTF. The CDR3 region has the DNA TGTGCCAGCAGTTACGGCAGACAATTCTATGGCTACACCTTC.

By share, this clonotype counts as medium-sized. This sequence joins TRBV6-1 and TRBJ2-6; D may be TRBD1 or TRBD2 (5 bases each). The germline gives CDR1 MNHNS, CDR2 SASEGT. The CDR3 totals 15 residues. V was shortened by 10 bases and J by 0 bases, with 13 bases between the two germline ends. This CDR3 is CATAIGASGANVLTF. The CDR3 DNA is TGTGCCACCGCTATCGGGGCCTCTGGGGCCAACGTCCTGACTTTC.

This clonotype has a count of ten or more. The chain couples TRBV7-3 to TRBJ2-1; D may be TRBD1 (6 bases). The CDR3 spans 15 residues. The germline gives CDR1 SGHTA, CDR2 FQGTGA. V was clipped by 4 bases and J by 13 bases, with 23 bases between them. CDR3 sequence: CASSWLGQQGETQFF. For the CDR3, the DNA is TGTGCCAGCAGCTGGTTAGGTCAACAGGGAGAGACCCAGTTCTTC.

The rearrangement joins TRBV27 to TRBJ2-2, with D possibly TRBD1 on 6 matching bases. Germline values: CDR1 MNHEY, CDR2 SMNVEV (reference sequence). Trimming pared 7 bases from V and 5 bases from J, leaving 11 bases between. The CDR3 is 13 amino acids. Written as DNA, the CDR3 is TGTGCCAGCAAATTAACAGGGACCGGGGAGCTGTTTTTT. This gives the protein CASKLTGTGELFF.

The chain is built from TRBV6-6 and TRBJ2-3, with 7 bases aligning to TRBD2. Trimming took 5 bases from V and 4 from J; bases not matched to a gene: 9. The CDR3 has 15 residues. Germline CDR1 reads MNHNY; CDR2 reads SVGAGI (reference sequence). The DNA of the CDR3 is TGTGCCAGCAGTGCTTTCGGAGGGAGGGCAGATACGCAGTATTTT. This encodes CASSAFGGRADTQYF.

This clonotype was observed a single time. The chain couples TRBV6-1 to TRBJ1-1; no clear D. V lost 2 bases and J 4 bases, leaving 11 bases between the germline ends. This CDR3 is 14 amino acids long. The germline CDR1 and CDR2 sequences are MNHNS and SASEGT. The CDR3: CASSEWTERTEAFF. The CDR3 region has the DNA TGTGCCAGCAGTGAATGGACGGAGCGCACTGAAGCTTTCTTT.

The V and J genes are TRBV6-1 and TRBJ2-4; D uncertain. The DNA end is more similar to TRBJ2-7, so the J call may be wrong. The V gene's germline CDR1 is MNHNS and CDR2 SASEGT. This CDR3 region has 13 residues. In DNA form, the CDR3 reads TGTGCCAGCAGTCCTCCGATGCAGCTCGAGCAGTACTTC. Translating it yields CASSPPMQLEQYF.

The chain links TRBV24-1 to TRBJ2-1; 14 bases align to TRBD2. CDR1 is KGHDR, CDR2 SFDVKD, per germline. The CDR3 sequence is 18 residues long. J lost 3 bases, V lost 0 bases, and 3 bases had no gene match. The DNA of the CDR3 is TGTGCCACCAGTGATTTGGGGACTAGCGGGAGCATCTACAATGAGCAGTTCTTC. Translating gives CATSDLGTSGSIYNEQFF.

J is TRBJ2-1 and V is TRBV4-2, with D perhaps TRBD2 (5 bases). V shed 0 bases and J shed 3 bases, with 15 bases lying between them. Germline CDR1 LGHNA, CDR2 YNFKEQ. The CDR3 has 17 residues. Here the CDR3 reads CASSQDGPSSGYNEQFF. CDR3 DNA sequence: TGTGCCAGCAGCCAAGATGGTCCTAGCTCCGGCTACAATGAGCAGTTCTTC.

This clonotype has just a few counts. The rearrangement links TRBV5-1 to TRBJ2-1, with D perhaps matching TRBD1 or TRBD2 (5 bases each). V was cut by 2 bases and J by 5 bases, with 20 bases left in between. The CDR3 spans 17 residues. From germline, CDR1 is SGHRS and CDR2 YFSETQ. The CDR3 spells CASSFGARLVWHNEQFF. For the CDR3, the DNA is TGCGCCAGCAGCTTCGGGGCGCGGCTAGTGTGGCACAATGAGCAGTTCTTC.

This clonotype was found many times. The chain combines TRBV6-1 with TRBJ2-2; a possible D gene is TRBD2 (6 bases). CDR3 length: 15 amino acids. Per germline, CDR1 MNHNS and CDR2 SASEGT. The ends were cut back, 5 bases at V and 2 bases at J, with 12 bases in the middle. As DNA, the CDR3 is TGTGCCAGCAGTCGGGACTTAATAAACACCGGGGAGCTGTTTTTT. It codes for CASSRDLINTGELFF.

V gene TRBV7-2 combines with J gene TRBJ1-2; D is ambiguous. This CDR3 is 14 amino acids long. From germline, CDR1 is SGHTA and CDR2 FQGNSA. V was cut by 3 bases and J by 2 bases, with 10 bases left in between. CDR3 loop: CASSFAGRNYGYTF. CDR3 bases: TGTGCCAGCAGCTTCGCAGGCAGGAACTATGGCTACACCTTC.

This clonotype was counted ten times or more. This chain links TRBV27 with TRBJ2-1, with a weak D call TRBD1 (6 bases). The J call may not be correct, given that the DNA end is closer to TRBJ2-7. The CDR3 length is 12 residues. CDR1 and CDR2 from the germline V gene are MNHEY and SMNVEV (reference sequence). CDR3 in amino acids: CASSPPRGEQYF. In nucleotides, the CDR3 is TGTGCCAGCAGTCCGCCCAGGGGCGAGCAGTACTTC.

The V gene is TRBV6-8, the J gene TRBJ2-3; D may correspond to TRBD1 or TRBD2 (5 bases each). The V gene lost 5 bases and the J gene lost 12 bases, with 27 bases spanning the gap. This CDR3 region has 16 residues. Germline CDR1 is MNHGY and CDR2 is SAAAGT. CDR3 sequence reads: CASSARVGVRSGSQYF. The CDR3 DNA is TGTGCCAGCAGTGCAAGAGTGGGGGTTAGGTCAGGTAGTCAGTATTTT.

V usage is TRBV27 and J usage is TRBJ2-3, with D possibly being TRBD2 (6 bases). Germline V lookup: CDR1 MNHEY, CDR2 SMNVEV (reference sequence). V was cut by 2 bases and J by 2 bases, with 11 bases left in between. The length of the CDR3 is 15 residues. The CDR3 nucleotides are TGTGCCAGCAGTTTAGGGAGGTGGCACACAGATACGCAGTATTTT. Translation gives CASSLGRWHTDTQYF.

The chain links TRBV6-1 to TRBJ2-1, with D maybe TRBD2 (5 bases). The J call may be faulty, since TRBJ2-7 better matches the DNA end. This CDR3 is 16 amino acids long. Germline CDR1 MNHNS, CDR2 SASEGT. Written as DNA, the CDR3 is TGTGCCAGCAGCTCCCTCGGGATAGAGACCTACAATGAGCAGTACTTC. Its protein is CASSSLGIETYNEQYF.